This T cell receptor beta chain was captured in a study of cytomegalovirus exposure and HLA in healthy donors. Some clones are missing from TCRdb's copy, which holds only in-frame ones; the method was immunoSEQ multiplex PCR. The sample yields some 250,000 clones, 75% to 90% seen once. The CDR3 runs 12 residues. Trimming pared 8 bases from V and 4 bases from J, leaving 12 bases between. Germline V gene lookup returns CDR1 SQVTM and CDR2 ANQGSEA. The study, taken as a whole, reports: Listed as cytomegalovirus-associated were 164 TCR beta chains. The classifier reportedly diagnosed cytomegalovirus status with high specificity and sensitivity.

The donors were in the approximately 120-subject validation cohort, distinct from the roughly 720-subject first cohort. This clone was observed once. What it binds is unknown. The TCR sequence derives from a woman in her twenties or thirties in good health and CMV-seropositive. Sequenced: PBMCs. This sequence joins TRBV29-1 and TRBJ1-3, with D hard to call. The CDR3 spells CSTRGEGNTIYF. DNA for the CDR3: TGCAGCACCCGGGGAGAAGGAAACACCATATATTTT.